A single sample is the source of the 8 T cell receptor beta chains below, sequenced in a study of blood T cell repertoires in COVID-19 (TCRdb year 2020). To prepare the library, the immunoSEQ multiplex PCR assay was applied. Entries here come from immuneACCESS through TCRdb and include only in-frame sequences with V and J called. Some clones fail to appear in such tables; in the studies checked, an unresolved V gene covers under half of the shortfall, and the cause of the remainder is unknown. In this sample the table shows about 360,000 clones, around 87% of which occur a single time. 1.3% of the sample belongs to the ten largest clones. Sequenced material: PBMCs or T cells enriched from blood (not recorded which). The receptors shown here come from a man aged 25 to 45 who had recovered from COVID-19.

This clone was observed a handful of times. This rearrangement joins TRBV24-1 to TRBJ2-5; D is ambiguous. Deletions cut 2 bases from V and 9 bases from J, with 15 bases between. The length of the CDR3 is 14 residues. Germline-derived CDR1 and CDR2 are KGHDR and SFDVKD. The chain's CDR3 is CATSDSQSFGPQYF. CDR3 coding DNA: TGTGCCACCAGTGATTCCCAGAGTTTTGGGCCCCAGTACTTC.

Ten or more counts support this clone. The chain employs TRBV27 and TRBJ2-7, with D possibly being TRBD2 (6 bases). Germline assignment: CDR1 MNHEY and CDR2 SMNVEV (reference sequence). The CDR3 has 15 amino acids. V lost 1 base, J lost 4 bases, and 14 bases lay in between. This chain's CDR3 is CASSLFGGIGYEQYF. DNA for the CDR3: TGTGCCAGCAGTTTATTCGGGGGAATTGGGTACGAGCAGTACTTC.

The CDR3 here is CASTKGTGGYGYTF. The DNA of the CDR3 is TGTGCCAGCACCAAGGGGACAGGCGGCTATGGCTACACCTTC. This chain joins TRBV5-4 and TRBJ1-2; 8 nucleotides match TRBD1. The germline gives CDR1 SGHNT, CDR2 YYREEE (reference sequence). The CDR3 is made up of 14 amino acids. V dropped 6 bases and J dropped 4; count of bases not matched to a gene: 8.

J is TRBJ2-7 and V is TRBV27, with 9 bases aligning to TRBD1. V shed 4 bases, J shed 0 bases, and the junction held 7 bases outside the gene matches. The CDR3 has 16 residues. Germline CDR1 reads MNHEY; CDR2 reads SMNVEV (reference sequence). The CDR3 spells CASSSLGQGLSYEQYF. In nucleotides, the CDR3 is TGTGCCAGCAGTTCTTTGGGACAGGGACTCTCCTACGAGCAGTACTTC.

The rearrangement uses TRBV19 and TRBJ1-3; D unresolved. The length of the CDR3 is 16 residues. Germline V gives CDR1 LNHDA, CDR2 SQIVND (reference sequence). The ends were cut back, 7 bases at V and 0 bases at J, with 16 bases in the middle. CDR3 protein: CASTIGGGSSGNTIYF. The CDR3 nucleotides read TGTGCCAGTACCATTGGAGGAGGGAGCTCTGGAAACACCATATATTTT.

The chain recombines TRBV19 with TRBJ1-3; D remains ambiguous. CDR3 length equals 14 residues. From germline, CDR1 is LNHDA and CDR2 SQIVND (reference sequence). Trimming pared 5 bases from V and 0 bases from J, leaving 8 bases between. The CDR3 DNA sequence: TGTGCCAGTAGTTTCGGAGCCTCTGGAAACACCATATATTTT. Translating it yields CASSFGASGNTIYF.

CDR3 sequence (DNA): TGTGCCAGCCAGGGACAAGATAATTCACCCCTCCACTTT. It yields the protein CASQGQDNSPLHF. This chain uses TRBV5-4 with TRBJ1-6; D may be TRBD1 (6 bases). The CDR3 runs 13 residues. CDR1 SGHNT and CDR2 YYREEE come from the germline V gene (reference sequence). V lost 7 bases to trimming and J lost 5 bases, with 10 bases between them.

This clone turned up a few times. The chain has TRBV4-1 and TRBJ1-5; TRBD1 is a possible D gene (6 bases). In germline, CDR1 is MGHRA, CDR2 YSYEKL. V was cut by 0 bases and J by 7 bases, with 13 bases left in between. CDR3 size: 15 residues. The DNA of the CDR3 is TGCGCCAGCAGCCAAGAGGGCAGGGGAGAACAGCCCCAGCATTTT. The encoded protein is CASSQEGRGEQPQHF.